This is a list of T cell receptor beta chains from one sample in a study of glioma-infiltrating T cells. TCRdb redid the calling of the multiplex PCR reads with MiXCR, one entry per CDR3 protein. This table has around 150,000 distinct CDR3 sequences, roughly two fifths appearing once. Sequencing was done on a sample of glioma tissue, nonneoplastic brain tissue, or PBMCs (not recorded which). All receptors come from a human donor with low-grade glioma or glioblastoma, undergoing nonglioma brain surgery, or in good health (not recorded which). The conserved cysteine and the conserved F or W are not part of the CDR3 here.

TRBV19 | 13 | ASRWDSTSGNTIY
TRBV4-2 | 12 | ASSQGGTTYGYT
TRBV28 | 15 | ASSSTLAGDAYNEQF
TRBV10-3 | 11 | AIRAQMNTEAF
TRBV20-1 | 11 | GAGKDYLGGYT
TRBV10-3 | 13 | AISDPGVRGYEQY
TRBV7-2 | 13 | ASSLALTGRTEAF
TRBV6-1 | 12 | ASSEAQGGQPQH
TRBV20-1 | 10 | SARTGGQTQY
TRBV27 | 11 | ASSHGRNQPQH
TRBV3-1 | 12 | ASSQGARADTQY
TRBV7-2 | 13 | ASSLSSGSVYEQY
TRBV10-3 | 13 | AIRGTGDYNSPLH
TRBV6-6 | 11 | AAVAQGNQPQH
TRBV20-1 | 13 | SARGTRTGALGYT
TRBV6-6 | 13 | ASSYSTSGSYEQY
TRBV20-1 | 11 | SAIPHSNQPQH
TRBV20-1 | 11 | SARRPGGYGYT
TRBV20-1 | 11 | SADDRVHYEQY
TRBV28 | 13 | ASRAGGRGALGRF
TRBV19 | 10 | ASSRPGETQY
TRBV20-1 | 12 | SALYEGLNTEAF
TRBV7-3 | 10 | ASSLVRGETF
TRBV28 | 12 | ASSITGGWSPLH
TRBV7-2 | 13 | ASSLSILMNTEAF
TRBV20-1 | 13 | SARDPGATTDTQY
TRBV27 | 12 | ASSTRTGTYEQY
TRBV6-2/TRBV6-3 | 13 | ASIYDKSGQETQY
TRBV6-9 | 11 | ASSLGTHWEQY
TRBV4-2 | 11 | ASSQVMGDGYT
TRBV6-6 | 16 | ASSYTVGAGTSNTEAF
TRBV6-9 | 16 | ASSYFHLTEGGRDTQY
TRBV6-1 | 13 | ASSWLAGGGETQY
TRBV7-2 | 11 | ASSPYNTDTQY
TRBV4-1 | 13 | ASSQGQGAGSTLH
TRBV7-2 | 12 | ASSPGQGWYEQY
TRBV7-7 | 14 | ASRLETGGMNTEAF
TRBV7-9 | 12 | ARSLVAGGYEQY
TRBV20-1 | 10 | SARRTGEKLF
TRBV7-2 | 12 | ASSPRPRHNEQF
TRBV20-1 | 13 | SARDTPSGTDTQY